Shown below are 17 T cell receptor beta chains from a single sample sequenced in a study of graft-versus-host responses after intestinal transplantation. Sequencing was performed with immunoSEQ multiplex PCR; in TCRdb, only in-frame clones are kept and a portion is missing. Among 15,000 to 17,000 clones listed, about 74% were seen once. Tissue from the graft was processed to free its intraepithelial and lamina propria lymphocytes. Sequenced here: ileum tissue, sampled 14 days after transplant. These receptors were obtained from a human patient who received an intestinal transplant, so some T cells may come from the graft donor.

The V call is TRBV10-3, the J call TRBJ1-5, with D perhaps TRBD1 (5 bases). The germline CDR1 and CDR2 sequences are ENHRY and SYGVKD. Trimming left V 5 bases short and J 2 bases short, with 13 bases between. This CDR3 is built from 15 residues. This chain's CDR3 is CAISRDGGGNQPQHF. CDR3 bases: TGTGCCATCAGTAGGGACGGTGGGGGCAATCAGCCCCAGCATTTT.

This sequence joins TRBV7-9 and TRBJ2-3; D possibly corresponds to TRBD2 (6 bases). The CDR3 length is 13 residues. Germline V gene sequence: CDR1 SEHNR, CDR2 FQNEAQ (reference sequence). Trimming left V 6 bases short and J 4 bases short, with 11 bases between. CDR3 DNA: TGTGCCAGCAGATTCGGGGGAGCAGATACGCAGTATTTT. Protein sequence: CASRFGGADTQYF.

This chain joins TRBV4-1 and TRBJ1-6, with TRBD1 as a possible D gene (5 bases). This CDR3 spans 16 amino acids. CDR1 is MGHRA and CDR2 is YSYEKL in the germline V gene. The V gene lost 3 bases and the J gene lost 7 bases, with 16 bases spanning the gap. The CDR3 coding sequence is TGCGCCAGCAGCCATCCTCTCCGGGACGGGAATTCACCCCTCCACTTT. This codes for CASSHPLRDGNSPLHF.

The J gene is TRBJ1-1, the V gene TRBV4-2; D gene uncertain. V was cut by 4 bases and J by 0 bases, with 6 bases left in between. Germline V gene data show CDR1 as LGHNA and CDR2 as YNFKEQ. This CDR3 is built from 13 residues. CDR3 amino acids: CASSRRLNTEAFF. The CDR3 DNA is TGTGCCAGCAGCCGGCGCCTGAACACTGAAGCTTTCTTT.

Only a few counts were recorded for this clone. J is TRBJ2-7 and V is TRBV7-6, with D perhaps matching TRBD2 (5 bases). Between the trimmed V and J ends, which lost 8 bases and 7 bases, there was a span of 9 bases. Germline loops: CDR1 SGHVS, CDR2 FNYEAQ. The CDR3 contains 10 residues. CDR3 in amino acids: CASGTGEQYF. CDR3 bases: TGTGCCAGCGGCACGGGGGAGCAGTACTTC.

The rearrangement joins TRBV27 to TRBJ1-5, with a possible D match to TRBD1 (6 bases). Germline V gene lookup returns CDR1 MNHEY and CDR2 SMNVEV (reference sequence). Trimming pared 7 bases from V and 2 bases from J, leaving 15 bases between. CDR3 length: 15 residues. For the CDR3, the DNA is TGTGCCAGCATTTGCCGGGACAACGGCAATCAGCCCCAGCATTTT. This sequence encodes CASICRDNGNQPQHF.

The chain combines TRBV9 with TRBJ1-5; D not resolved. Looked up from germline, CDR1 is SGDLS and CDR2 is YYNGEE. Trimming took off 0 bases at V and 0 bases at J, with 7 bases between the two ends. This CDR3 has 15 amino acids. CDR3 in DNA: TGTGCCAGCAGCGTAGACGGGTATAGCAATCAGCCCCAGCATTTT. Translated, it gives CASSVDGYSNQPQHF.

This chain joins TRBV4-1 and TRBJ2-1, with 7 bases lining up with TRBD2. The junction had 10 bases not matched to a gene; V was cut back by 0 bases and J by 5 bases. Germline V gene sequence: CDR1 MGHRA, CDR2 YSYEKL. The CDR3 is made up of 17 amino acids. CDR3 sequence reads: CASSQEGAGRGNNEQFF. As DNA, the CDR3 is TGCGCCAGCAGCCAAGAAGGGGCGGGGAGGGGCAACAATGAGCAGTTCTTC.

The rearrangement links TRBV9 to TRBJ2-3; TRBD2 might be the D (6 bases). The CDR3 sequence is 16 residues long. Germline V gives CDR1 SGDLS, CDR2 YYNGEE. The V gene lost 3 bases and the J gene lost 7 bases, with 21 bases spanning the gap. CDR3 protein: CASSEPGLLTHHTQYF. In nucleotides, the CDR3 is TGTGCCAGCAGCGAACCGGGACTTCTAACGCACCATACGCAGTATTTT.

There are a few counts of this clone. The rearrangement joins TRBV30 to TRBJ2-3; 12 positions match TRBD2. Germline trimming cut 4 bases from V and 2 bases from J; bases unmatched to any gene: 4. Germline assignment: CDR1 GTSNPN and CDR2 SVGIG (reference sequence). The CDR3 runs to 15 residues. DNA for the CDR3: TGTGCCTGGAACGGACTAGCGGGATTCACAGATACGCAGTATTTT. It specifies CAWNGLAGFTDTQYF.

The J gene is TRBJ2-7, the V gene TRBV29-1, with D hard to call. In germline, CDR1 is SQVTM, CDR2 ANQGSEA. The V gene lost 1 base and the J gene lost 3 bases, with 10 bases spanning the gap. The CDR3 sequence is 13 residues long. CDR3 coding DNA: TGCAGCGTTGAAGGTTCTACACACTACGAGCAGTACTTC. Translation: CSVEGSTHYEQYF.

The CDR3 sequence: CASSYSQGSYNEQFF. CDR3 nucleotide sequence: TGTGCCAGCAGTTACTCGCAGGGAAGCTACAATGAGCAGTTCTTC. The rearrangement uses TRBV6-5 and TRBJ2-1; perhaps TRBD1 as D (5 bases). Germline assignment: CDR1 MNHEY and CDR2 SVGAGI. There are 15 residues in the CDR3. Trimming cost V 0 bases and J 3 bases, with 9 bases left between them.

CDR3 in amino acids: CASTPKTGHEQYF. DNA for the CDR3: TGTGCCAGCACCCCTAAGACAGGGCACGAGCAGTACTTC. This sequence joins TRBV7-2 and TRBJ2-7; 7 bases fit TRBD1. Germline trimming cut 7 bases from V and 5 bases from J; bases unmatched to any gene: 8. The CDR3 is made up of 13 amino acids. The germline V gene has CDR1 SGHTA and CDR2 FQGNSA.

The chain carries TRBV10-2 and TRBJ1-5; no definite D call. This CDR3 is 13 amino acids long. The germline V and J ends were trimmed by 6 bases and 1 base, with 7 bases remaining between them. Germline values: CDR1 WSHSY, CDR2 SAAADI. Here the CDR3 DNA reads TGCGCCAGCAGGGGGATCAGCAATCAGCCCCAGCATTTT. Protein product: CASRGISNQPQHF.

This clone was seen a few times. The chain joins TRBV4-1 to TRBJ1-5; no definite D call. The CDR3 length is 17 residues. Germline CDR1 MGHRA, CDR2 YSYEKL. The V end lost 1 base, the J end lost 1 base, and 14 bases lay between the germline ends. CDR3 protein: CASSQGLGRASNQPQHF. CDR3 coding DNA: TGCGCCAGCAGCCAAGGATTGGGAAGGGCAAGCAATCAGCCCCAGCATTTT.

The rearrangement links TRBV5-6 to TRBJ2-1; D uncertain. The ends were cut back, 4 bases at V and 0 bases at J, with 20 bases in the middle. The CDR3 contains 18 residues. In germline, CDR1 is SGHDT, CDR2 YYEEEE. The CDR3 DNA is TGTGCCAGCAGCAAAAGCACAATAGCCGTTAGCTCCTACAATGAGCAGTTCTTC. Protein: CASSKSTIAVSSYNEQFF.

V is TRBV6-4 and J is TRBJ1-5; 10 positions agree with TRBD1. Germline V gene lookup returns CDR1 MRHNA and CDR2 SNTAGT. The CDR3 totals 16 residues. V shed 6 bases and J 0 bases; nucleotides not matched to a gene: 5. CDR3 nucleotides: TGTGCCAGCAGAATCCGGGACAGGGGTAGCAATCAGCCCCAGCATTTT. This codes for CASRIRDRGSNQPQHF.